The 26 T cell receptor beta chains reported below all come from one sample, sequenced in a study of PD-1 blockade in mismatch repair-deficient tumors. The repertoire was sequenced with immunoSEQ multiplex PCR; TCRdb's copy has only in-frame clones and lacks some. The sample yields tens of thousands of clones, 70% to 90% seen once. The sample here was peripheral blood, taken 44 weeks after starting pembrolizumab. The receptors here all came from an adult with mismatch repair-deficient cancer.

This chain uses TRBV9 with TRBJ1-4; 8 bases agree with TRBD1. Trimming removed 3 bases from V and 1 base from J; junction bases left unmatched: 2. This CDR3 contains 15 residues. CDR1 is SGDLS, CDR2 YYNGEE, per germline. The CDR3 loop reads CASSEQGGTNEKLFF. CDR3 nucleotide sequence: TGTGCCAGCAGCGAACAGGGGGGAACTAATGAAAAACTGTTTTTT.

The V and J genes are TRBV11-3 and TRBJ2-3; 9 nucleotides agree with TRBD2. Germline CDR1 SGHNT, CDR2 YENEEA. With V trimmed by 1 base and J by 6 bases, 2 bases remained unmatched. This CDR3 comprises 14 residues. The DNA for the CDR3 is TGTGCCAGCAGCTTAGTAGCGGGAGCGGATACGCAGTATTTT. It codes for CASSLVAGADTQYF.

The rearrangement links TRBV7-2 to TRBJ1-5; TRBD1 might be the D (5 bases). Germline CDR1 SGHTA, CDR2 FQGNSA. The CDR3 length is 15 residues. V was trimmed by 5 bases and J by 1 base, leaving 12 bases between them. CDR3 DNA sequence: TGTGCCAGCAGCCAGTTAGGGGCGAGCAATCAGCCCCAGCATTTT. It encodes CASSQLGASNQPQHF.

The rearrangement links TRBV30 to TRBJ2-7; TRBD1 matches 7 bases. Germline lookup yields CDR1 GTSNPN and CDR2 SVGIG (reference sequence). J lost 0 bases, V lost 3 bases, and 5 bases had no gene match. This CDR3 has 14 residues. The CDR3 nucleotides are TGTGCCTGGAGCTCGGACAGGAGCTCCTACGAGCAGTACTTC. It is translated as CAWSSDRSSYEQYF.

This chain links TRBV4-3 with TRBJ1-1; D gene ambiguous. The CDR3 consists of 14 residues. Trimming pared 1 base from V and 6 bases from J, leaving 12 bases between. Germline-derived CDR1 and CDR2 are LGHNA and YSLEER. The CDR3 here is CASSQASPRAEAFF. For the CDR3, the DNA is TGCGCCAGCAGCCAAGCCAGCCCAAGGGCTGAAGCTTTCTTT.

V is TRBV30 and J is TRBJ2-5, with D unclear. Trimming took 0 bases from V and 4 from J, leaving 15 bases between them. The CDR3 runs to 15 residues. Germline CDR1 reads GTSNPN; CDR2 reads SVGIG (reference sequence). The CDR3 loop reads CAWSVGRAVVETQYF. DNA for the CDR3: TGTGCCTGGAGTGTGGGTAGGGCGGTCGTAGAGACCCAGTACTTC.

V usage is TRBV9 and J usage is TRBJ2-1; 8 bases are a match to TRBD2. V lost 4 bases, J lost 8 bases, and 8 bases stayed unmatched. Germline CDR1 is SGDLS and CDR2 is YYNGEE. The CDR3 covers 14 residues. CDR3 sequence (DNA): TGTGCCAGCAGCTACCGAAGCGGGAGTTATGAGCAGTTCTTC. Translated: CASSYRSGSYEQFF.

The sample holds one count of this clone. J is TRBJ1-1 and V is TRBV19; D is unresolved. Germline values: CDR1 LNHDA, CDR2 SQIVND (reference sequence). The CDR3 has 12 residues. The CDR3 is CDRGQENTEAFF. CDR3 coding DNA: TGTGACAGAGGGCAGGAGAACACTGAAGCTTTCTTT.

The chain joins TRBV29-1 to TRBJ2-7, with a weak D call TRBD2 (6 bases). V was cut by 5 bases and J by 2 bases, with 13 bases left in between. Germline-derived CDR1 and CDR2 are SQVTM and ANQGSEA. This CDR3 comprises 13 residues. CDR3 region: CSVRSGRAYEQYF. CDR3 bases: TGCAGCGTTAGAAGCGGGCGCGCCTACGAGCAGTACTTC.

The CDR3 DNA sequence: TGTGCCAGCAGCTTAGGGCCCCGAGGACCGACGCCTGAAGCTTTCTTT. This gives the protein CASSLGPRGPTPEAFF. V and J are TRBV7-6 and TRBJ1-1; D is undetermined. Trimming removed 1 base from V and 6 bases from J, with 18 bases in between. This CDR3 contains 16 residues. Per the germline V gene, CDR1 is SGHVS and CDR2 is FNYEAQ.

DNA of the CDR3: TGTGCCACCAGCAGAGGCCTAACCGGGGAGCTGTTTTTT. Translation: CATSRGLTGELFF. This chain connects TRBV15 to TRBJ2-2; no clear D gene. Germline-derived CDR1 and CDR2 are LNHNV and YYDKDF (reference sequence). The CDR3 covers 13 residues. The V end was cut by 1 base, the J end by 5 bases, with 5 bases between.

V and J are TRBV2 and TRBJ2-3; no clear D gene. The ends were cut back, 0 bases at V and 3 bases at J, with 7 bases in the middle. Germline V gives CDR1 SNHLY, CDR2 FYNNEI. The CDR3 is 14 amino acids. The CDR3 loop is CASSEAVITDTQYF. CDR3 DNA: TGTGCCAGCAGTGAAGCGGTGATTACAGATACGCAGTATTTT.

The rearrangement links TRBV5-6 to TRBJ2-2; the D gene is possibly TRBD2 (5 bases). Per germline, CDR1 SGHDT and CDR2 YYEEEE. The V and J ends lost 5 bases and 1 base respectively, with 18 bases between them. There are 17 residues in the CDR3. For the CDR3, the DNA is TGTGCCAGCAGTTCTAGCCGGAGCGGTCTGAACACCGGGGAGCTGTTTTTT. It codes for CASSSSRSGLNTGELFF.

The chain employs TRBV7-2 and TRBJ2-7, with 12 nucleotides matching TRBD2. The CDR3 is 16 amino acids. CDR1 is SGHTA and CDR2 is FQGNSA in the germline V gene. With 4 bases clipped from V and 5 bases from J, the junction kept 9 bases outside the gene matches. The CDR3 nucleotides read TGTGCCAGCAGCTCCCTAGCGGGAGGGGTTTTCAACGAGCAGTACTTC. It translates to CASSSLAGGVFNEQYF.

The CDR3 sequence: CASSSDRGRHEQYF. DNA of the CDR3: TGTGCCAGCAGCTCCGACAGGGGGCGGCACGAGCAGTACTTC. The rearrangement joins TRBV11-3 to TRBJ2-7, with 10 positions matching TRBD1. The CDR3 loop spans 14 amino acids. The V gene's germline CDR1 is SGHNT and CDR2 YENEEA. The trim removed 4 bases at V and 5 bases at J, leaving 5 bases unmatched.

This clone was counted a few times. The gene calls are TRBV7-2 and TRBJ1-4, with 10 bases that match TRBD1. The germline V gene has CDR1 SGHTA and CDR2 FQGNSA. The CDR3 has 14 residues. V lost 6 bases, J lost 6 bases, and 4 bases stayed unmatched. CDR3 residues: CASSRDRGYEKLFF. CDR3 coding DNA: TGTGCCAGCAGTCGGGACAGGGGATATGAAAAACTGTTTTTT. The full variable domain, completed using reference TRBV7-2 and TRBJ1-4, is GAGVSQSPSNKVTEKGKDVELRCDPISGHTALYWYRQSLGQGLEFLIYFQGNSAPDKSGLPSDRFSAERTGGSVSTLTIQRTQQEDSAVYLCASSRDRGYEKLFFGSGTQLSVL.

The chain links TRBV11-3 to TRBJ1-4; D is possibly TRBD1 (5 bases). This CDR3 has 14 amino acids. V was pared by 2 bases and J by 7 bases, with 11 bases between. In germline, CDR1 is SGHNT, CDR2 YENEEA. CDR3 nucleotides: TGTGCCAGCAGCTTATCCAGGGCGGGTGAAAAACTGTTTTTT. This sequence encodes CASSLSRAGEKLFF.

This clone was seen just once. This rearrangement joins TRBV5-1 to TRBJ2-7; D possibly matches TRBD1 or TRBD2 (5 bases each). Germline V gene sequence: CDR1 SGHRS, CDR2 YFSETQ. CDR3 length: 15 amino acids. Between the trimmed V and J ends, which lost 0 bases and 2 bases, there was a span of 12 bases. CDR3 nucleotides: TGCGCCAGCAGCTTGGCCCGGGACGGAGCCTACGAGCAGTACTTC. It specifies CASSLARDGAYEQYF.

The chain links TRBV6-5 to TRBJ2-7, with TRBD1 identical over 7 bases. The germline gives CDR1 MNHEY, CDR2 SVGAGI. The V and J ends lost 2 bases and 3 bases, in that order; junction bases with no gene match: 1. CDR3 length: 13 amino acids. The CDR3 protein is CASSYDRVYEQYF. The CDR3, as DNA: TGTGCCAGCAGTTACGACAGGGTCTACGAGCAGTACTTC.

The V gene is TRBV30, the J gene TRBJ2-1; perhaps TRBD2 as D (6 bases). Germline V gives CDR1 GTSNPN, CDR2 SVGIG (reference sequence). V was shortened by 0 bases and J by 2 bases, with 14 bases between the two germline ends. This CDR3 has 16 amino acids. In DNA form, the CDR3 reads TGTGCCTGGAGTGTTGACGGGAGCGGCCCCTACAATGAGCAGTTCTTC. Encoded protein: CAWSVDGSGPYNEQFF.

The gene calls are TRBV27 and TRBJ2-6, with unresolved D. Trimming removed 6 bases at V and 0 bases at J, with 9 bases between. The CDR3 extends over 15 amino acids. The germline V gene encodes CDR1 MNHEY and CDR2 SMNVEV (reference sequence). The CDR3 DNA sequence: TGTGCCAGCAGGAGAAAGAACTCTGGGGCCAACGTCCTGACTTTC. Protein: CASRRKNSGANVLTF.

CDR3 bases: TGTGCCAGCAGCTTTCAGGGGAATGAGCAGTTCTTC. Translating gives CASSFQGNEQFF. This chain joins TRBV7-2 and TRBJ2-1; TRBD1 is a possible D gene (6 bases). The V and J ends lost 3 bases and 7 bases respectively, with 7 bases between them. The CDR3 consists of 12 residues. CDR1 SGHTA and CDR2 FQGNSA come from the germline V gene.

This clone was seen only once. This chain links TRBV5-1 with TRBJ2-7; D might be TRBD1 (6 bases). Germline assignment: CDR1 SGHRS and CDR2 YFSETQ. The CDR3 totals 14 residues. Trimming removed 0 bases at V and 5 bases at J, with 12 bases between. The CDR3 bases are TGCGCCAGCAGCTTGGGGGGGCAGGTGAACGAGCAGTACTTC. Its translation is CASSLGGQVNEQYF.

A remark on this clone: The junction departs from germline at one end; a sequencing error may be responsible. This chain connects TRBV6-5 to TRBJ2-1, with TRBD2 matching over 7 bases. Looked up from germline, CDR1 is MNHEY and CDR2 is SVGAGI. The CDR3 has 16 residues. CDR3 nucleotides: TGTGCCAGCAGTCACTCCGGGGGGAGGTACTACAATGAGCAGTTCTTC. The encoded protein is CASSHSGGRYYNEQFF.

This chain connects TRBV11-2 to TRBJ2-1, with no clear D. This CDR3 spans 15 amino acids. The V gene lost 4 bases and the J gene lost 5 bases, with 15 bases spanning the gap. Germline V gene data show CDR1 as SGHAT and CDR2 as FQNNGV. The CDR3 DNA sequence: TGTGCCAGCAGCTCTTGGCTGGGTTGGGACAATGAGCAGTTCTTC. Translated, it gives CASSSWLGWDNEQFF. Using reference TRBV11-2 and TRBJ2-1 for the parts outside the CDR3, the full variable domain is EAGVAQSPRYKIIEKRQSVAFWCNPISGHATLYWYQQILGQGPKLLIQFQNNGVVDDSQLPKDRFSAERLKGVDSTLKIQPAKLEDSAVYLCASSSWLGWDNEQFFGPGTRLTVL.

The V call is TRBV6-5, the J call TRBJ2-7; 8 bases are shared with TRBD1. The junction had 8 bases not matched to a gene; V was cut back by 6 bases and J by 4 bases. This CDR3 has 14 residues. Germline V gives CDR1 MNHEY, CDR2 SVGAGI. CDR3 protein: CASSTGQGKYEQYF. In DNA, the CDR3 is TGTGCCAGCAGCACTGGACAGGGCAAATACGAGCAGTACTTC.